The 2 T cell receptor beta chains given below trace back to one sample, sequenced in a study of cytomegalovirus exposure and HLA in healthy donors. It was with 60 Vbeta and 13 Jbeta primers that the PCR ran. Using immunoSEQ multiplex PCR, the repertoire was profiled, and TCRdb retains in-frame clones only, with some absent. The repertoire has approximately 120,000 clones, more than 80% of them found once; the top ten carry about 9.2%. The sequenced material came from PBMCs. All receptors derive from a man between 25 and 39 years old in good health and CMV-seropositive.

The chain is built from TRBV28 and TRBJ2-1; 9 bases match TRBD1. Germline V CDR1 and CDR2: MDHEN, SYDVKM. The CDR3 consists of 14 residues. With V trimmed by 5 bases and J by 7 bases, 6 bases remained unmatched. The CDR3 bases are TGTGCCAGCAGTAAAACAGGGGGCAGGAATGAGCAGTTCTTC. Its protein product is CASSKTGGRNEQFF.

This sequence joins TRBV21-1 and TRBJ2-5; TRBD2, the D gene given by the table, was not confirmed from the DNA. TRBV21-1 is annotated as a pseudogene. The CDR3 length is 14 residues. Written as DNA, the CDR3 is TGTGCCAGCAGCCCTCGGGGGAAGGACACTAGGAAGTACTTC. This sequence encodes CASSPRGKDTRKYF.